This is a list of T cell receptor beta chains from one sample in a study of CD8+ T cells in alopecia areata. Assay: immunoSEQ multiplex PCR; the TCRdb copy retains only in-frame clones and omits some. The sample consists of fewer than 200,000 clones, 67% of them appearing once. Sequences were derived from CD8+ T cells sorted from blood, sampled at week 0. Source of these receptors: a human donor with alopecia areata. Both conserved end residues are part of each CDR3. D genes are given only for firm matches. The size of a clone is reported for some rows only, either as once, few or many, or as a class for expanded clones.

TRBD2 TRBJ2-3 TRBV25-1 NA TGTGCCACCGCGGGGGTTGGCACAGATACGCAGTATTTT CATAGVGTDTQYF
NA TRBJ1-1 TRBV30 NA TGTGCCTGGAGCGTCGTAGCGAACACTGAAGCTTTCTTT CAWSVVANTEAFF
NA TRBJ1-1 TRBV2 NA TGTGCCAGCAGTGACAGGGTATTCACTGAAGCTTTCTTT CASSDRVFTEAFF
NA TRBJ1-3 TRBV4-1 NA TGCGCCAGTACCCGGGGTTCCTCTGGAAACACCATATATTTT CASTRGSSGNTIYF
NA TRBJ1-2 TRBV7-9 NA TGTGCCAGCAGCTTAGGTCAGCCGGGAGGCTACACCTTC CASSLGQPGGYTF
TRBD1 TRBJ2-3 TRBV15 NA TGTGCCACCAGCAGAGGACAGGGGGCAGGAGATACGCAGTATTTT CATSRGQGAGDTQYF
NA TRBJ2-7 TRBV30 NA TGTGCCTGGACGGGGGCAACCTACGAGCAGTACTTC CAWTGATYEQYF
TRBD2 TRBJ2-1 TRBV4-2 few TGTGCCAGCAGAGCCGGGACTAGCGGTTGGAATGAGCAGTTCTTC CASRAGTSGWNEQFF
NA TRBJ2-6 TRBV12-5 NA TGCGCTAGTGGTTTGAATGCTGGGGCCAACGTCCTGACTTTC CASGLNAGANVLTF
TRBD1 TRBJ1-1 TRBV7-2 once TGTGCCAGCAGCTATACAGGGGGCACTGAAGCTTTCTTT CASSYTGGTEAFF
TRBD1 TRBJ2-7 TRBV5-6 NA TGTGCCAGCAGCAGTTGGGACAGCAACTCCTACGAGCAGTACTTC CASSSWDSNSYEQYF
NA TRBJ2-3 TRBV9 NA TGTGCCAGCAGCGCGCTCACAGATACGCAGTATTTT CASSALTDTQYF
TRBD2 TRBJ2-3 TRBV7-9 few TGTGCCAGCAGCGACCCAGCGGGGGGGAGCACAGATACGCAGTATTTT CASSDPAGGSTDTQYF
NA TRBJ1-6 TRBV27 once TGTGCCAGCAGTTTAGGGCAGACCAATTCACCCCTCCACTTT CASSLGQTNSPLHF
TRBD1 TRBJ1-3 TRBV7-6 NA TGTGCCAGCAGCCCTGGACAGGCGGTTTATGGAAACACCATATATTTT CASSPGQAVYGNTIYF
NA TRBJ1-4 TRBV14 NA TGTGCCAGCAGCCAAGGGGCTGGGGGGCGTGAAAAACTGTTTTTT CASSQGAGGREKLFF
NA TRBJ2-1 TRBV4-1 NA TGCGCCAGCAGCCAAGATGGGGGCAGGGAGCAGTTCTTC CASSQDGGREQFF
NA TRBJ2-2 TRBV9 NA TGTGCCAGCAGCGTACTTCCGGGGGAGCTGTTTTTT CASSVLPGELFF
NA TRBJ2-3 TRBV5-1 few TGCGCCAGCAAAATCGCGAGGGGGAGCACAGATACGCAGTATTTT CASKIARGSTDTQYF
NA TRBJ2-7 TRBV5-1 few TGCGCCAGCAGCTTGGAGGTCTCCTACGAGCAGTACTTC CASSLEVSYEQYF
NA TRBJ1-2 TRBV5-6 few TGTGCCAGCAGCCTACCACAGGGAATGGATGGCTACACCTTC CASSLPQGMDGYTF
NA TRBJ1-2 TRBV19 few TGTGCCAGTACCGAAACAGGGATCGGTGGCTACACCTTC CASTETGIGGYTF
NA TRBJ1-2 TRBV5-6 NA TGTGCCAGCAGCTTTGGCAGCCCTGGGGATGGCTACACCTTC CASSFGSPGDGYTF
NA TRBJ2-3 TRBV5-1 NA TGCGCCAGCAGCTTGGGCAGGGTAGACACAGATACGCAGTATTTT CASSLGRVDTDTQYF
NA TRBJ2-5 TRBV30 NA TGTGCCTGGAGGACTAGTCGGGAGACCCAGTACTTC CAWRTSRETQYF
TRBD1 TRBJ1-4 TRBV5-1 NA TGCGCCAGCAGCTTGGGACAGGGAGCAACTAATGAAAAACTGTTTTTT CASSLGQGATNEKLFF
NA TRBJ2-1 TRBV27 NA TGTGCCAGCAGTTTAGCAGGGGAATACAATGAGCAGTTCTTC CASSLAGEYNEQFF
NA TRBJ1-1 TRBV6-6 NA TGTGCCAGCATTCCGGTCTTGAACACTGAAGCTTTCTTT CASIPVLNTEAFF
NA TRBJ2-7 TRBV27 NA TGTGCCACTTCGGATGCCCGTGGCGAGCAGTACTTC CATSDARGEQYF
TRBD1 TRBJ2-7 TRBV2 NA TGTGCCAGCAGTGAATGGGACAGGGGATCCTACGAGCAGTACTTC CASSEWDRGSYEQYF
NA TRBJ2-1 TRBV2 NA TGTGCCAGCAGTTCCCGACTAGAGGGGTTCTTC CASSSRLEGFF
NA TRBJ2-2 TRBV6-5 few TGTGCCAGCAGTTACTGGAACACCGGGGAGCTGTTTTTT CASSYWNTGELFF
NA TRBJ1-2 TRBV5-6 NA TGTGCCAGCAAAGGCTATGGCTACACCTTC CASKGYGYTF
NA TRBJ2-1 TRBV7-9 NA TGTGCCGATAGTGGGGAATCCTACAATGAGCAGTTCTTC CADSGESYNEQFF
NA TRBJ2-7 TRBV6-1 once TGTGCCAGCAGTGAATTCCGTGCGGCCGAGCAGTACTTC CASSEFRAAEQYF
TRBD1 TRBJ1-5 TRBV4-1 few TGCGCCAGCAGCCGGTTGGGACAGTCCAATCAGCCCCAGCATTTT CASSRLGQSNQPQHF
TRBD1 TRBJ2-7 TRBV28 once TGTGCCAGCAGTTTAGCGGTTTTGGACAGGGTCTACGAGCAGTACTTC CASSLAVLDRVYEQYF
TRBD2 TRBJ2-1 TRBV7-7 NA TGTGCTAGCAGCCCCGGGACTAGCGCCTACAATGAGCAGTTCTTC CASSPGTSAYNEQFF
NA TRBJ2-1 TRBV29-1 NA TGCAGCGTTCCTGAGCAGTTCTTC CSVPEQFF
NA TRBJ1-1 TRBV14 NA TGTGCCAGCAGCCCGGGACCGAGCAACACTGAAGCTTTCTTT CASSPGPSNTEAFF
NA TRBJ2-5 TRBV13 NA TGTGCCAGCAGCTTAGCCCCAGGCCAAGAGACCCAGTACTTC CASSLAPGQETQYF
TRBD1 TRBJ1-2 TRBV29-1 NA TGCAGCGTTGAAGCCCGGACAGGCCGCTATGGCTACACCTTC CSVEARTGRYGYTF